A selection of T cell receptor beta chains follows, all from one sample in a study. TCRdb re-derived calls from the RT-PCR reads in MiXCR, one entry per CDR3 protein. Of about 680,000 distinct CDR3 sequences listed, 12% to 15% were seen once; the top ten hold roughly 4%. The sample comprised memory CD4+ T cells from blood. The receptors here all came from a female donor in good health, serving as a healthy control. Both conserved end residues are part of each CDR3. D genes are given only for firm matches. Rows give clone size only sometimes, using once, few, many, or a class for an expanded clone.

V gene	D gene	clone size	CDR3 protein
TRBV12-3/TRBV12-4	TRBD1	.	CASSKDRVDTGELFF
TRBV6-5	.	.	CASSYQAVGGELFF
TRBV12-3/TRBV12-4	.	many	CASSQFSDTQYF
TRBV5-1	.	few	CASIRQAGITAQYF
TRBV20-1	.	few	CSARDEGGGGYGYTF
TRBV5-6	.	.	CDSSFQTRPLHF
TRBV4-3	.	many	CASSGRGAAMNTEAFF
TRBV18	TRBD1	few	CASSPEDRDRSPLHF
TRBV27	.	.	CASSPVGWTSTDTQYF
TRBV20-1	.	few	CSAEGGDYGYTF
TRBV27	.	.	CASSPHGANTEAFF
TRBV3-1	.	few	CASSQLGGGSSYNEQFF
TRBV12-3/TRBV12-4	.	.	CASIFNWGEAFF
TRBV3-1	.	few	CASSQGVYEQYF
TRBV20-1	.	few	CSALQGSIDTQYF
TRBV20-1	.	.	CSAPPGGQSSYNSPLHF
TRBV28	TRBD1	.	CASSSTGRDRAEAFF
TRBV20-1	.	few	CSADTPGTRTDTQYF
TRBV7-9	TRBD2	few	CASSLMAGGDTQYF
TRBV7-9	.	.	CASSRALNEKLFF
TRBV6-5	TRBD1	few	CASSYSGTGGNTQYF
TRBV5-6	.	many	CASSRWRSSYNEQFF
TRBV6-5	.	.	CASRKSSASNQPQHF
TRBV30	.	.	CAWSPKGGHQPQHF
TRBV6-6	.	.	CASDFTGQNTEAFF
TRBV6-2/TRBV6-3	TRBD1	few	CASSRDTGVEQYF
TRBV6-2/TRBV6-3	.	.	CASRGARVVHNYGYTF
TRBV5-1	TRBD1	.	CASSPGQANQETQYF
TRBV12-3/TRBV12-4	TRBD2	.	CASSLGGGRNNEQFF
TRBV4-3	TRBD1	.	CASSQDFAGGGRSGNTIYF
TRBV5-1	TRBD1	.	CASREQGAGGELFF
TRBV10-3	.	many	CAISMSTDTQYF
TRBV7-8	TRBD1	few	CASSFWTGRNTEAFF
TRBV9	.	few	CASSVAEANQPQHF
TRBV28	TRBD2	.	CASSLRRDSSGSPDEQFF
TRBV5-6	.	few	CASSTGSAGANVLTF
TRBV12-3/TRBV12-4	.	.	CASSLPRDPPHHHSYNEQFF
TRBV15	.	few	CATSSEPGRGVPSYEQYF
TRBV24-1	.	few	CATSGLRKTVYYGYTF
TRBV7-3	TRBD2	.	CASSPEGLNFRELFF
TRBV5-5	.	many	CASSPVGLPYNEQFF
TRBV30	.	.	CAWSEQAQETQYF
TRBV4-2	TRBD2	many	CASTEREYNEQFF
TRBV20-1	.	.	CSARQDSEQYF
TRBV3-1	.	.	CASSQGGSRNTIYF
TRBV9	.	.	CASSVLGSNYGYTF
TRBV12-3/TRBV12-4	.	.	CASSLYRGMVYNEQFF
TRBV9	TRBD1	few	CASSALPGTGGTGELFF
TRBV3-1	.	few	CASSQGVGSPLHF
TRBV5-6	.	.	CASSLDAGTMNTEAFF
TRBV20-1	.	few	CSARDGLSLTNTEAFF
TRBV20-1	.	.	CSAKIQTSSSEQYF